This TCR beta chain was documented in a study of early T cells in non-severe SARS-CoV-2 infection. The CDR3 has 16 amino acids. CDR1 and CDR2 from the germline V gene are SGDLS and YYNGEE. V lost 4 bases and J 2 bases, leaving 19 bases between the germline ends. Using its own MiXCR run on the 5' RACE reads, TCRdb lists one record per CDR3 protein. Of just under 45,000 distinct CDR3 sequences in the sample, 11% were seen once. This clonotype was seen a few times. Sequenced: whole blood. The chain joins TRBV9 to TRBJ2-7, with D possibly matching TRBD1 (6 bases). The TCR sequence derives from an adult who was a healthcare worker with PCR-confirmed SARS-CoV-2 infection or an uninfected control (not recorded which). Here the CDR3 DNA reads TGTGCCAGCAGCTCAACATTCCAGGGGTCGCCCTACGAGCAGTACTTC. Amino acids: CASSSTFQGSPYEQYF.